The TCR beta chain under discussion was sequenced for a study of CD4 T cells in relation to SARS-CoV-2 and coronaviruses. Study summary: TCR beta CDR3s were sequenced after roughly 10-day antigen culture of PBMCs.

Concerning this clone itself: Its antigen is as yet unknown.

Broader study findings: About 65% of donors had memory CD4+ clonotypes crossrecognizing SARS-CoV-2 and common cold coronavirus spike.

The germline V gene has CDR1 SGHAT and CDR2 FQNNGV. V shed 7 bases and J shed 8 bases, with 23 bases lying between them. This CDR3 comprises 16 residues. Naive and memory CD4+ T cells were cultured with CEF, then survey-sequenced. Some clones are missing from TCRdb's copy, which holds only in-frame ones; the method was immunoSEQ multiplex PCR. The sample lists approximately 36,000 clones; 77% were seen once. The sequence was obtained from an adult with COVID-19. The chain uses TRBV11-2 and TRBJ1-4, with D perhaps matching TRBD1 (6 bases). The specimen sequenced was memory CD4+ T cells from PBMCs, cultured in vitro. The CDR3 nucleotides are TGTGCCAGCAAGACGACCACCGGGGGGCCGGGGGAAAAACTGTTTTTT. Encoded protein: CASKTTTGGPGEKLFF.